These 27 T cell receptor beta chains originate from one sample sequenced in a study of blood T cells in healthy people across ages (dated by TCRdb to 2015 to 2017). Library creation used 5' RACE. The sequencer was an Illumina HiSeq 2500. A second PCR of about 6 to 11 cycles was performed with a sample-barcoded 5' primer and a J-beta primer mix. The public reads were reprocessed in TCRdb via fastp at Q25 and MiXCR, keeping in-frame beta chains. For every CDR3 protein sequence, its rows merge into one entry that carries the most common genes and DNA. In this sample the table shows 600,000 to 850,000 distinct CDR3 sequences, more than 40% of which occur a single time. Together, the top ten hold 20% to 25% of the sample. Input material: blood. These receptors were taken from a woman in her sixties or seventies in good health.

The chain is built from TRBV7-2 and TRBJ2-2, with D maybe TRBD1 (5 bases). Between the trimmed V and J ends, which lost 0 bases and 4 bases, there was a span of 12 bases. The CDR3 is 16 amino acids. The germline gives CDR1 SGHTA, CDR2 FQGNSA. The CDR3 is CASSLARQGFTGELFF. The CDR3 bases are TGTGCCAGCAGCTTAGCCCGCCAGGGCTTCACCGGGGAGCTGTTTTTT.

This clonotype has a handful of counts. The chain couples TRBV11-2 to TRBJ2-3; 9 nucleotides align to TRBD2. Germline CDR1 reads SGHAT; CDR2 reads FQNNGV. CDR3 length: 17 amino acids. J was trimmed by 6 bases and V by 1 base; bases with no gene match: 11. This CDR3 reads CASSLALGALAGDTQYF. The CDR3 DNA reads as TGTGCCAGCAGCTTAGCTCTCGGGGCGCTAGCGGGGGATACGCAGTATTTT. The full variable domain, completed using reference TRBV11-2 and TRBJ2-3, is EAGVAQSPRYKIIEKRQSVAFWCNPISGHATLYWYQQILGQGPKLLIQFQNNGVVDDSQLPKDRFSAERLKGVDSTLKIQPAKLEDSAVYLCASSLALGALAGDTQYFGPGTRLTVL.

The chain links TRBV9 to TRBJ2-7; the D gene is possibly TRBD1 (5 bases). V was clipped by 7 bases and J by 2 bases, with 16 bases between them. Germline V gives CDR1 SGDLS, CDR2 YYNGEE. The CDR3 extends over 14 amino acids. The CDR3 reads CASDLRADTYEQYF. As DNA, the CDR3 is TGTGCCAGCGACCTTAGGGCGGACACCTACGAGCAGTACTTC. Together with reference TRBV9 and TRBJ2-7, the CDR3 gives the full variable domain: DSGVTQTPKHLITATGQRVTLRCSPRSGDLSVYWYQQSLDQGLQFLIQYYNGEERAKGNILERFSAQQFPDLHSELNLSSLELGDSALYFCASDLRADTYEQYFGPGTRLTVT.

This clonotype was counted between two and nine times. This chain uses TRBV29-1 with TRBJ2-7; no clear D. The CDR3 totals 11 residues. Looked up from germline, CDR1 is SQVTM and CDR2 is ANQGSEA. Trimming left V 7 bases short and J 6 bases short, with 13 bases between. As DNA, the CDR3 is TGCAGCGCCCTAGTCTCTGGCGAGCAGTACTTC. Translating gives CSALVSGEQYF.

J is TRBJ2-7 and V is TRBV12-3 or TRBV12-4; 8 bases map to TRBD1. The CDR3 loop spans 15 amino acids. V was pared by 6 bases and J by 7 bases, with 14 bases of the junction left unmatched. The CDR3 reads CASRARDRTYNEQYF. The DNA of the CDR3 is TGTGCCAGCAGGGCAAGGGACAGGACATACAATGAGCAGTACTTC.

This chain uses TRBV24-1 with TRBJ2-1; 7 bases map to TRBD2. The germline gives CDR1 KGHDR, CDR2 SFDVKD. This CDR3 is 15 amino acids long. V was pared by 4 bases and J by 2 bases, with 4 bases of the junction left unmatched. CDR3 amino acids: CATSEGGDAYNEQFF. CDR3 DNA: TGTGCCACCAGTGAGGGGGGGGACGCCTACAATGAGCAGTTCTTC.

The chain uses TRBV13 and TRBJ2-1, with 8 positions matching TRBD2. The J call may not be correct, given that the DNA end is closer to TRBJ2-7. The CDR3 contains 15 residues. Germline V gives CDR1 PRHDT, CDR2 FYEKMQ (reference sequence). The CDR3 DNA is TGTGCCAGCCACGGGGGGGCGAGCTCCTACAATGAGCAGTACTTC. Its translation: CASHGGASSYNEQYF.

The chain couples TRBV24-1 to TRBJ2-3, with 11 nucleotides matching TRBD2. The CDR3 is 19 amino acids. Looked up from germline, CDR1 is KGHDR and CDR2 is SFDVKD. Trimming at V came to 0 bases and at J to 3 bases, leaving 10 bases not matched to a gene. CDR3 amino acids: CATSDLQASGRTGTDTQYF. In nucleotides, the CDR3 is TGTGCCACCAGTGATTTGCAGGCTAGCGGGAGGACGGGGACAGATACGCAGTATTTT.

This clonotype has just a few counts. The chain links TRBV24-1 to TRBJ2-1, with TRBD1 identical over 11 bases. This CDR3 is 17 amino acids long. The V gene end was trimmed by 0 bases and the J gene end by 6 bases; junction bases not matched to a gene: 6. The V gene's germline CDR1 is KGHDR and CDR2 SFDVKD. The CDR3 sequence: CATSDLGDRGSSNEQFF. CDR3 in DNA: TGTGCCACCAGTGATTTGGGGGACAGGGGGTCGTCCAATGAGCAGTTCTTC.

This chain links TRBV6-5 with TRBJ2-7; D tentatively fits TRBD1 or TRBD2 (6 bases each). V was trimmed by 0 bases and J by 6 bases, leaving 12 bases between them. Germline values: CDR1 MNHEY, CDR2 SVGAGI. The CDR3 loop spans 14 amino acids. CDR3 loop: CASSYSRGAGEQYF. DNA of the CDR3: TGTGCCAGCAGTTACTCGAGGGGGGCTGGCGAGCAGTACTTC.

This chain uses TRBV6-5 with TRBJ1-4, with TRBD1 identical over 11 bases. Trimming at V came to 6 bases and at J to 8 bases, leaving 11 bases not matched to a gene. The CDR3 is 16 amino acids. Germline CDR1 and CDR2: MNHEY and SVGAGI. The CDR3 is CASSPGQGASREKLFF. DNA for the CDR3: TGTGCCAGCAGCCCCGGACAGGGGGCGAGTCGAGAAAAACTGTTTTTT.

This clonotype was counted at least ten times. The chain links TRBV20-1 to TRBJ2-1; 8 positions agree with TRBD2. Germline V gene lookup returns CDR1 DFQATT and CDR2 SNEGSKA (reference sequence). CDR3 length: 15 residues. Trimming at V came to 0 bases and at J to 1 base, leaving 2 bases not matched to a gene. The CDR3, as DNA: TGCAGTGCTAGAGACCCGGGAGGGTCCTACAATGAGCAGTTCTTC. Its protein product is CSARDPGGSYNEQFF.

This clonotype was detected only a few times. This sequence joins TRBV19 and TRBJ1-4, with D unresolved. V lost 6 bases and J lost 5, with 10 bases in between. The CDR3 is made up of 13 amino acids. Germline CDR1 and CDR2: LNHDA and SQIVND (reference sequence). CDR3 in DNA: TGTGCCAGTAGATCACAGCAAAATGAAAAACTGTTTTTT. Its translation is CASRSQQNEKLFF. Full variable domain (remainder filled in from reference TRBV19 and TRBJ1-4): DGGITQSPKYLFRKEGQNVTLSCEQNLNHDAMYWYRQDPGQGLRLIYYSQIVNDFQKGDIAEGYSVSREKKESFPLTVTSAQKNPTAFYLCASRSQQNEKLFFGSGTQLSVL.

This chain links TRBV24-1 with TRBJ2-1; 7 positions match TRBD1. Per germline, CDR1 KGHDR and CDR2 SFDVKD. The CDR3 contains 16 residues. V shed 5 bases, J shed 0 bases, and the junction held 6 bases outside the gene matches. CDR3 region: CATSGSGTVSYNEQFF. DNA for the CDR3: TGTGCCACCAGTGGGTCCGGGACAGTCTCCTACAATGAGCAGTTCTTC.

J is TRBJ2-4 and V is TRBV7-9; D is unclear. The germline V gene has CDR1 SEHNR and CDR2 FQNEAQ (reference sequence). CDR3 length: 18 amino acids. Deletions cut 0 bases from V and 2 bases from J, with 17 bases between. The CDR3 region is CASSLASLPAPSKNIQYF. The DNA for the CDR3 is TGTGCCAGCAGCTTAGCATCACTGCCGGCCCCTTCCAAAAACATTCAGTACTTC.

The rearrangement joins TRBV5-5 to TRBJ1-2; weak D call: TRBD1 (6 bases). This CDR3 contains 16 residues. CDR1 and CDR2 from the germline V gene are SGHKS and YYEKEE (reference sequence). Trimming left V 4 bases short and J 2 bases short, with 18 bases between. This chain's CDR3 is CASSDGPGGGNYGYTF. CDR3 DNA: TGTGCCAGCAGCGACGGACCGGGGGGCGGCAACTATGGCTACACCTTC.

This chain uses TRBV28 with TRBJ1-5; D is possibly TRBD1 (5 bases). The germline V and J ends were trimmed by 8 bases and 4 bases, with 12 bases remaining between them. This CDR3 contains 13 residues. Per the germline V gene, CDR1 is MDHEN and CDR2 is SYDVKM. In DNA form, the CDR3 reads TGTGCCAGCCTGGACAATCAAAATCAGCCCCAGCATTTT. Translated: CASLDNQNQPQHF.

The chain links TRBV10-3 to TRBJ1-1; D is unresolved. V was cut by 10 bases and J by 5 bases, with 14 bases left in between. There are 12 residues in the CDR3. The germline CDR1 and CDR2 sequences are ENHRY and SYGVKD. Written as DNA, the CDR3 is TGTGCCACCCGGACGGATGGTACTGAAGCTTTCTTT. It translates to CATRTDGTEAFF.

The J gene is TRBJ2-3, the V gene TRBV7-3; 8 bases map to TRBD2. In germline, CDR1 is SGHTA, CDR2 FQGTGA. Trimming took 3 bases from V and 6 from J; bases not matched to a gene: 11. The CDR3 contains 16 residues. In DNA, the CDR3 is TGTGCCAGCAGCTTCGAGAGAAGCGGGAGAGGTGATACGCAGTATTTT. It specifies CASSFERSGRGDTQYF.

This clonotype was detected only a few times. V usage is TRBV6-2 or TRBV6-3 and J usage is TRBJ2-7; a weak D match, TRBD1 (5 bases). Per germline, CDR1 MNHEY and CDR2 SVGEGT. There are 12 residues in the CDR3. V lost 7 bases to trimming and J lost 4 bases, with 11 bases between them. Here the CDR3 reads CASTQDIYEQYF. The CDR3 nucleotides are TGTGCCAGCACACAGGACATTTACGAGCAGTACTTC.

V and J are TRBV10-3 and TRBJ1-4; TRBD1 agrees at 8 bases. V lost 8 bases to trimming and J lost 10 bases; unmatched junction nucleotides: 9. The CDR3 is 13 amino acids. Germline values: CDR1 ENHRY, CDR2 SYGVKD. CDR3 DNA: TGTGCCATCGTTTATGACAGGGGTGGAAAACTGTTTTTT. This codes for CAIVYDRGGKLFF.

The table lists this clonotype with a count of one. This chain connects TRBV20-1 to TRBJ2-5; no clear D gene. The J call may be mistaken, given a closer DNA end match to TRBJ2-7. This CDR3 spans 12 amino acids. Per germline, CDR1 DFQATT and CDR2 SNEGSKA (reference sequence). CDR3 region: CSARDSSHEQYF. CDR3 DNA: TGCAGTGCTAGAGACAGTTCCCACGAGCAGTACTTC.

This clonotype was recorded at least ten times. The V gene is TRBV7-2, the J gene TRBJ2-1; 8 bases match TRBD1. This CDR3 is built from 15 residues. The V gene end was trimmed by 5 bases and the J gene end by 4 bases; junction bases not matched to a gene: 7. CDR1 and CDR2 (germline): SGHTA, FQGNSA. CDR3 DNA sequence: TGTGCCAGCAGCCAAGGACAGGGAGTGTACAATGAGCAGTTCTTC. Encoded protein: CASSQGQGVYNEQFF.

V gene TRBV4-2 combines with J gene TRBJ2-3, with 10 bases identical to TRBD2. The CDR3 length is 17 residues. Germline V gene lookup returns CDR1 LGHNA and CDR2 YNFKEQ. The V segment lost 0 bases and the J segment 4 bases; nucleotides outside the gene matches: 7. The CDR3 DNA sequence: TGTGCCAGCAGCCAAGATTGGGCGAGCGGGGGGGCAGATACGCAGTATTTT. Encoded protein: CASSQDWASGGADTQYF.

The chain carries TRBV19 and TRBJ2-1; D is undetermined. The CDR3 sequence is 13 residues long. The germline V and J ends were trimmed by 9 bases and 0 bases, with 9 bases remaining between them. CDR1 is LNHDA, CDR2 SQIVND, per germline (reference sequence). CDR3 bases: TGTGCCAGCCGGGCCACCTCCTACAATGAGCAGTTCTTC. Translation: CASRATSYNEQFF.

The chain carries TRBV20-1 and TRBJ2-3; 9 bases align to TRBD2. Per the germline V gene, CDR1 is DFQATT and CDR2 is SNEGSKA (reference sequence). Unmatched junction bases numbered 9, after V lost 3 bases and J lost 5 bases. This CDR3 has 15 amino acids. The CDR3 DNA is TGCAGTGCTAGTTGGCCTAGCGGGACCGTAGATACGCAGTATTTT. It yields the protein CSASWPSGTVDTQYF.

This clonotype was detected a few times. The V gene is TRBV2, the J gene TRBJ2-1; possibly TRBD2 for D (6 bases). Germline CDR1 is SNHLY and CDR2 is FYNNEI. Trimming took 7 bases from V and 7 from J, leaving 17 bases between them. The CDR3 is 14 residues long. The CDR3 is CASTLGGSGNEQFF. The CDR3 DNA follows: TGTGCCAGCACCCTCGGAGGGAGTGGGAATGAGCAGTTCTTC.